This is a list of T cell receptor beta chains from one sample in a study of control samples from healthy donors and cancer patients. The data were produced by immunoSEQ multiplex PCR, yet TCRdb's version contains in-frame clones alone and is incomplete. The sample yields about 95,000 clones, around 85% seen once. Sequenced input: blood. These receptors were obtained from a man aged 25 to 40 in good health. The CDR3 runs from the conserved cysteine through the conserved F or W. Each record gives: J gene, D gene, V gene, CDR3 length, clone size, CDR3 DNA, CDR3 protein. The D gene is left open where the match is weak. For some rows the clone size is stated as once, few or many, or as a class when expanded; others skip it.

TRBJ2-1,TRBD2,TRBV11-3,15,.,TGTGCCAGCAGCTTAAGACTAGCGGGGTACAATGAGCAGTTCTTC,CASSLRLAGYNEQFF
TRBJ2-7,.,TRBV6-5,13,.,TGTGCCAGCAGTTTCGACGGTTCCTACGAGCAGTACTTC,CASSFDGSYEQYF
TRBJ2-7,.,TRBV11-2,15,.,TGTGCCAGCAGCTTACAACAGGGACCGTCCTACGAGCAGTACTTC,CASSLQQGPSYEQYF
TRBJ1-1,TRBD1,TRBV30,13,.,TGTGCCTGGAGGGGCAGGGGGCCGGCTGAAGCTTTCTTT,CAWRGRGPAEAFF
TRBJ1-3,.,TRBV29-1,13,.,TGCAGCGTTGCAGGGAGCTCTGGAAACACCATATATTTT,CSVAGSSGNTIYF
TRBJ2-1,.,TRBV14,13,.,TGTGCCAGCAGCCTATACAGGGTGTACGAGCAGTTCTTC,CASSLYRVYEQFF
TRBJ2-1,.,TRBV7-9,14,.,TGTGCCAGCAGGTTGGGAAGCCTTATAGGTGAGCAGTTCTTC,CASRLGSLIGEQFF
TRBJ2-5,.,TRBV25-1,16,.,TGTGCCAGCAGTTCTCCGGGACCAAGGGTCCAAGAGACCCAGTACTTC,CASSSPGPRVQETQYF
TRBJ1-5,.,TRBV28,16,.,TGTGCCAGCACCATTACGGATGCCGGTTTCAATCAGCCCCAGCATTTT,CASTITDAGFNQPQHF
TRBJ1-6,.,TRBV3-1/TRBV3-2,14,.,TGTGCCAGCAGCTTTGGGGGTTCGGATTCACCCCTCCACTTT,CASSFGGSDSPLHF
TRBJ1-4,.,TRBV6-2/TRBV6-3,16,.,TGTGCCAGCAGTTACCCCCCCCGGGGGCGGGAGGAAAAACTGTTTTTT,CASSYPPRGREEKLFF
TRBJ1-1,.,TRBV11-2,14,.,TGTGCCAGCAGCTCCGTACGGGGCGGAGGGGAAGCTTTCTTT,CASSSVRGGGEAFF
TRBJ1-5,TRBD1,TRBV28,14,.,TGTGCCAGTTCCACCGGGACAGTAAATCAGCCCCAGCATTTT,CASSTGTVNQPQHF
TRBJ1-6,.,TRBV25-1,14,.,TGTGCCGGCAGTAGGTCAGACTGGAATTCACCCCTCCACTTT,CAGSRSDWNSPLHF
TRBJ2-5,.,TRBV5-1,13,.,TGCGCCAGCAGCGTGACTGTGAAAGAGACCCAGTACTTC,CASSVTVKETQYF
TRBJ2-1,.,TRBV7-2,12,.,TGTGCCAGCAGCTCAACAGGGTATGAGCAGTTCTTC,CASSSTGYEQFF
TRBJ1-2,.,TRBV6-5,13,.,TGTGCCAGCAGCCAAGGAGGGGTAAATGGCTACACCTTC,CASSQGGVNGYTF
TRBJ2-1,.,TRBV5-4,14,.,TGTGCCAGCAGCTTGGGTGGGGGGCACAATGAGCAGTTCTTC,CASSLGGGHNEQFF
TRBJ1-5,.,TRBV18,13,.,TGTGCCAGCCAGGGCAGCCAGGATCAGCCCCAGCATTTT,CASQGSQDQPQHF
TRBJ1-5,TRBD1,TRBV6-5,13,.,TGTGCCAGCAGGGACAGGGAGAGTCAGCCCCAGCATTTT,CASRDRESQPQHF
TRBJ1-6,.,TRBV7-8,16,.,TGTGCCAGCAGCTTAGGGACAGCAAATAATAATTCACCCCTCCACTTT,CASSLGTANNNSPLHF
TRBJ2-1,.,TRBV30,13,few,TGTGCCTGGACTGTGGGGTCCTACAATGAGCAGTTCTTC,CAWTVGSYNEQFF
TRBJ2-1,.,TRBV12-3/TRBV12-4,13,.,TGTGCCAGCTCTCTGGGGCCCGGGGATGAGCAGTTCTTC,CASSLGPGDEQFF
TRBJ1-1,.,TRBV4-1,15,.,TGCGCCAGCAGCCAAGACGGGGTCAGGGGCACTGAAGCTTTCTTT,CASSQDGVRGTEAFF
TRBJ1-5,.,TRBV6-6,14,.,TGTGCCAGCAGTTATTTTTTTGGCAATCAGCCCCAGCATTTT,CASSYFFGNQPQHF
TRBJ2-6,.,TRBV5-4,15,.,TGTGCCAGCAGCCCGAGAGGCTCTGGGGCCAACGTCCTGACTTTC,CASSPRGSGANVLTF
TRBJ1-5,.,TRBV18,15,.,TGTGCCAGCTCACCGGGGAGCGGGACGGGTCAGCCCCAGCATTTT,CASSPGSGTGQPQHF
TRBJ1-6,.,TRBV14,13,.,TGTGCCAGCAGCCGGGACGTCAAATCACCCCTCCACTTT,CASSRDVKSPLHF
TRBJ2-7,.,TRBV19,14,once,TGTGCCAGTAGTAGACCGGGACAAACCTACGAGCAGTACTTC,CASSRPGQTYEQYF
TRBJ2-1,.,TRBV12-3/TRBV12-4,11,.,TGTGCCAGCGGGGGGCCCAATGAGCAGTTCTTC,CASGGPNEQFF
TRBJ1-5,TRBD1,TRBV24-1,16,many,TGTGCCACCAGTGACCCGAGGACAGGGGGCAATCAGCCCCAGCATTTT,CATSDPRTGGNQPQHF
TRBJ1-6,.,TRBV2,14,.,TGTGCCAGCACCCGAGAGCCCTATAATTCACCCCTCCACTTT,CASTREPYNSPLHF
TRBJ1-2,TRBD1,TRBV29-1,13,.,TGCAGCGTCGACGGGACAGGGATCTATGGCTACACCTTC,CSVDGTGIYGYTF
TRBJ2-3,.,TRBV5-3,13,.,TGTGCCAGAAGCTTGCAGGGATCAGATACGCAGTATTTT,CARSLQGSDTQYF
TRBJ2-7,.,TRBV2,12,.,TGTGCCAGCAAGGCCAGCCGCTACGAGCAGTACTTC,CASKASRYEQYF
TRBJ1-3,.,TRBV12-3/TRBV12-4,13,.,TGTGCCAGCAGTTACCTCGGGGCTTACACCATATATTTT,CASSYLGAYTIYF
TRBJ1-1,.,TRBV2,15,.,TGTGCCAGCACCTACGGTGGAGGGGTAGGCACTGAAGCTTTCTTT,CASTYGGGVGTEAFF
TRBJ1-2,.,TRBV5-6,13,.,TGTGCCAGCAGCTTGGAACAAATCGTAGGCTACACCTTC,CASSLEQIVGYTF
TRBJ2-5,.,TRBV12-5,10,.,TGTGCTAGTAGGGGGGAGACCCAGTACTTC,CASRGETQYF
TRBJ2-7,.,TRBV5-1,13,.,TGCGCCAGCAGCTTGGCGGCTTCCTACGAGCAGTACTTC,CASSLAASYEQYF